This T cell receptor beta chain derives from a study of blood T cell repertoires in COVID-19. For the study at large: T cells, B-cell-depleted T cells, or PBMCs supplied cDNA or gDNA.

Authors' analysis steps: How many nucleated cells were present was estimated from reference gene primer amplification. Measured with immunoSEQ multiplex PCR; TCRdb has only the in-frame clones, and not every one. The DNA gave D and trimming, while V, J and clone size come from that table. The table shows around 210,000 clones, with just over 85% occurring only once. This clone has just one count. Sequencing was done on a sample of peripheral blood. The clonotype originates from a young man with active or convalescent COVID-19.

The CDR3 DNA follows: TGTGCCAGCAGCGCACCGGGACAGGCCTACAATGAGCAGTTCTTC. Amino acid sequence: CASSAPGQAYNEQFF. The V and J genes are TRBV3-1 (or the pseudogene TRBV3-2) and TRBJ2-1, with TRBD1 matching over 8 bases. Unmatched junction bases numbered 5, after V lost 5 bases and J lost 2 bases. The CDR3 covers 15 residues. CDR1 is LGHDT, CDR2 YNNKEL, per germline (reference sequence).